This T cell receptor beta chain was sequenced during a study of blood T cells in healthy people across ages. Notes on the study in general: In long-lived donors, naive CD4+ cell counts and diversity exceeded those of aged donors. PBMCs left unsorted prevented a conclusive naive versus antigen-experienced comparison.

A sample-barcoded 5' primer and a J-beta primer mix were used in a second PCR of roughly 7 to 11 cycles. From the 5' RACE reads, TCRdb called clonotypes with MiXCR, one entry per CDR3 protein. The sample records 910,000 or so distinct CDR3 sequences, roughly 51% being singletons. As concerns this clonotype: Its target is unknown.

Germline CDR1 is MDHEN and CDR2 is SYDVKM. Trimming took 5 bases from V and 6 from J; bases not matched to a gene: 12. The CDR3 is made up of 15 amino acids. Drawing of peripheral blood yielded roughly 10 milliliters from each donor. Isolation of PBMCs gave at least 6.5 million cells per sample. The sequenced sample was blood. This receptor was obtained from a woman aged 55-75 years in good health. The chain combines TRBV28 with TRBJ1-2, with TRBD1 matching over 7 bases. The CDR3 sequence is CASSHVVGGADGYTF. CDR3 DNA: TGTGCCAGCAGTCACGTCGTAGGGGGCGCTGATGGCTACACCTTC.